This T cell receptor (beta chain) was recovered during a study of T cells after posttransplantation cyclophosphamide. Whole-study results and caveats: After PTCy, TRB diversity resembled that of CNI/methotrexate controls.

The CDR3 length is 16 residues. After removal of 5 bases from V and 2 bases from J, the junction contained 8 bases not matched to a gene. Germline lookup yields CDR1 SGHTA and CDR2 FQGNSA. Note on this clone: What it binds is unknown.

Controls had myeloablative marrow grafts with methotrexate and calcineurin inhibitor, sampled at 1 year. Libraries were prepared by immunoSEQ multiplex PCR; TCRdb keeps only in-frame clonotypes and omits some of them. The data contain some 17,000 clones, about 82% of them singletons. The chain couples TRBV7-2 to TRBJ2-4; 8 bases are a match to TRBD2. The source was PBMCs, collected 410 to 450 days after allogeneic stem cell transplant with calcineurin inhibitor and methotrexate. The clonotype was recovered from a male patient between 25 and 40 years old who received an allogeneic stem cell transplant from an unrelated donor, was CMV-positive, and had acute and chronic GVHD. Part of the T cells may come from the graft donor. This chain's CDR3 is CASSHGGARSKNIQYF. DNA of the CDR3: TGTGCCAGCAGCCACGGGGGGGCGAGGTCCAAAAACATTCAGTACTTC.